This TCR beta chain stems from a study of blood T cell repertoires in COVID-19. The wider study: The study drew acute and convalescent COVID-19 samples from the United States, Italy and Spain.

Authors' processing steps: Estimates of nucleated cell counts were drawn from the amplification of reference gene primers. The protocol was immunoSEQ multiplex PCR, while the TCRdb copy is restricted to in-frame clones and leaves out a portion. Clone size and V and J calls were adopted from that table, with D and trimming inferred from the DNA. In the table there are 100,000 to 150,000 clones, 70% to 90% of which are singletons. This CDR3 is 15 amino acids long. V lost 6 bases and J 3 bases, leaving 15 bases between the germline ends. Per germline, CDR1 SGHVS and CDR2 FQNEAQ. Sequencing used peripheral blood. The TCR was taken from a woman aged 45-65 years with acute or convalescent COVID-19. V and J are TRBV7-8 and TRBJ2-1, with D tentatively TRBD1 (6 bases). CDR3 bases: TGTGCCAGCAGTAGCAGGGACATACTCTACAATGAGCAGTTCTTC. Translating it yields CASSSRDILYNEQFF.